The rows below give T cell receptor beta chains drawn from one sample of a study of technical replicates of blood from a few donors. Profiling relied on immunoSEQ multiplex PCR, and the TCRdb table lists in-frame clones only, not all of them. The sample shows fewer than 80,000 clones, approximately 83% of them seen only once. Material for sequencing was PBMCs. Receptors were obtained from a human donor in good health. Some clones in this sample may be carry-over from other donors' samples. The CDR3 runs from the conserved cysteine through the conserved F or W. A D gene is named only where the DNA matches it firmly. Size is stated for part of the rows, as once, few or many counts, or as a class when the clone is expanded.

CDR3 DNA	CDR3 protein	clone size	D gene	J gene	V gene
TGTGCCAGCAGCCAAGGGGGGAGGGGCAAGAGGGATACGCAGTATTTT	CASSQGGRGKRDTQYF	.	.	TRBJ2-3	TRBV11-2
TGCGCCAGCAGCCAAGATTTCGGCGGGGGGGCGGTCGGGGAGCTGTTTTTT	CASSQDFGGGAVGELFF	.	TRBD2	TRBJ2-2	TRBV4-1
TGTGCCAGTAGTACCCCCGGACAGCTCTCTCCTGAAGCTTTCTTT	CASSTPGQLSPEAFF	.	.	TRBJ1-1	TRBV19
TGTGCCAGCAGTGTCGAGACTAGCGGACCCTACGAGCAGTACTTC	CASSVETSGPYEQYF	.	TRBD2	TRBJ2-7	TRBV6-1
TGCGCCAGCAGCCAAGGGGAGAGGACGCAGTATTTT	CASSQGERTQYF	.	.	TRBJ2-3	TRBV4-3
TGCGCCAGCAGCTTTGAGGCTGCCCCACCCTATGGCTACACCTTC	CASSFEAAPPYGYTF	.	.	TRBJ1-2	TRBV5-1
TGCGCCAGCAGCCCTGCAGGGGGCTCTGGGGCCAACGTCCTGACTTTC	CASSPAGGSGANVLTF	once	TRBD1	TRBJ2-6	TRBV4-1
TGTGCCAGCAGAGAGACAGTTCAAGAGACCCAGTACTTC	CASRETVQETQYF	.	.	TRBJ2-5	TRBV28
TGTGCCAGCTCACTCGACAGTAAAGCCTACGAGCAGTACTTC	CASSLDSKAYEQYF	few	.	TRBJ2-7	TRBV18
TGTGCCAGCAGCCATGACTCCACGGTGAGCGAGCAGTACTTC	CASSHDSTVSEQYF	.	.	TRBJ2-7	TRBV14
TGTGCCAGCAGCTTGGAACAGGGAATCAATCAGCCCCAGCATTTT	CASSLEQGINQPQHF	.	.	TRBJ1-5	TRBV5-8
TGTGCCAGCTCACCCTACCGGACTAGCGGGCGGAACACCGGGGAGCTGTTTTTT	CASSPYRTSGRNTGELFF	.	TRBD2	TRBJ2-2	TRBV18
TGTGCCAGCAGTGGGATAGCGGGAGATCTGAATGAGCAGTTCTTC	CASSGIAGDLNEQFF	once	TRBD2	TRBJ2-1	TRBV6-5
TGTGCCAACATACTAGCGGGAGGTTCCTACGAGCAGTACTTC	CANILAGGSYEQYF	.	TRBD2	TRBJ2-7	TRBV6-4
TGTGCCAGCAGCTCCCGGACTAGCGGGAGAGCTCTGGAGCAGTACTTC	CASSSRTSGRALEQYF	.	TRBD2	TRBJ2-7	TRBV5-6
TGTGCCAGCAGCCTCTCCCCCCGGACAGATAATGAAAAACTGTTTTTT	CASSLSPRTDNEKLFF	.	.	TRBJ1-4	TRBV5-6
TGCGCCAGCAGCAAGGGACAGGGGGGAAGCGACACTGAAGCTTTCTTT	CASSKGQGGSDTEAFF	.	TRBD1	TRBJ1-1	TRBV5-1
TGTGCCAGCAGCGTAGTTGATAGCGGGAGGGAGCTGTTTTTT	CASSVVDSGRELFF	.	TRBD2	TRBJ2-2	TRBV9
TGTGCCAGCTCGGGCCGAACCGGGGGTAACTATGGCTACACCTTC	CASSGRTGGNYGYTF	.	.	TRBJ1-2	TRBV6-5
TGTGCCAGCAGTTCTACACAGGGGTCCTACAATGAGCAGTTCTTC	CASSSTQGSYNEQFF	.	TRBD1	TRBJ2-1	TRBV6-6
TGTGCCAGCAGTTTAAGGACGGGGGGATCGAACACCGGGGAGCTGTTTTTT	CASSLRTGGSNTGELFF	.	TRBD2	TRBJ2-2	TRBV27
TGCGCCAGCAGCCAAGATCCCCCTTTTGGGCGAGTAGGTGAAAAACTGTTTTTT	CASSQDPPFGRVGEKLFF	.	.	TRBJ1-4	TRBV4-1
TGTGCCAGCAGCTTACAGTCTAGTGAAGAGACCCAGTACTTC	CASSLQSSEETQYF	.	.	TRBJ2-5	TRBV7-2
TGTGCCTGGAGTGTACAGGGTAGTAGAAGATTGAACACTGAAGCTTTCTTT	CAWSVQGSRRLNTEAFF	.	.	TRBJ1-1	TRBV30
TGTGCCGCGACCGGGACATCGACAGGTGGGGCCAACGTCCTGACTTTC	CAATGTSTGGANVLTF	.	.	TRBJ2-6	TRBV30
TGTGCCAGCAGTTTAGTTAGCGGGGTACGCACAGATACGCAGTATTTT	CASSLVSGVRTDTQYF	.	TRBD2	TRBJ2-3	TRBV27
TGTGCCAGCAGCTTGGGGGGGACAGGGGGGTACAATGAGCAGTTCTTC	CASSLGGTGGYNEQFF	.	TRBD1	TRBJ2-1	TRBV5-4
TGTGCCAGCTCACCATTCGAAAAAGGGGGCGAGCAGTACTTC	CASSPFEKGGEQYF	.	.	TRBJ2-7	TRBV18
TGCGCCAGCAGCCAAGATCGGGGAAGCACAGATACGCAGTATTTT	CASSQDRGSTDTQYF	.	.	TRBJ2-3	TRBV4-3
TGTGCCAGCAGCTTGGGCCAGCCTAGGAGGGGCTACACCTTC	CASSLGQPRRGYTF	once	.	TRBJ1-2	TRBV5-4
TGTGCCAGCAGTTATGAGGGACAGGGGTGGACTGAAGCTTTCTTT	CASSYEGQGWTEAFF	.	TRBD1	TRBJ1-1	TRBV6-5
TGTGCCAGCAGTGACCGTCCAGGAAAATCCACAGATACGCAGTATTTT	CASSDRPGKSTDTQYF	.	.	TRBJ2-3	TRBV6-4
TGTGCCAGCAGCTTCCCAGGGGATACTGAAGCTTTCTTT	CASSFPGDTEAFF	few	.	TRBJ1-1	TRBV7-9
TGTGCCAGCGCCGGGACAGCGGATGGCTACACCTTC	CASAGTADGYTF	.	TRBD1	TRBJ1-2	TRBV6-6
TGCGCCAGCAGCCAAGATCCCGGGACTAGCGGGAGACGTAGTGAGCAGTTCTTC	CASSQDPGTSGRRSEQFF	.	TRBD2	TRBJ2-1	TRBV4-3
TGTGCCAGCAGCTTAGGGACTAGCGGGGGCGAGCAGTTCTTC	CASSLGTSGGEQFF	.	TRBD2	TRBJ2-1	TRBV7-3
TGTGCCAGCTCCCCTGGGACTAGCGACTACGAGCAGTACTTC	CASSPGTSDYEQYF	.	TRBD2	TRBJ2-7	TRBV18
TGTGCCAGCAGCTTTAATCTAGCGGAGAGCACAGATACGCAGTATTTT	CASSFNLAESTDTQYF	.	TRBD2	TRBJ2-3	TRBV7-9
TGTGCCAGCAGTCCGGGCGGGCGGGGGGCTTCCTACGAGCAGTACTTC	CASSPGGRGASYEQYF	.	TRBD2	TRBJ2-7	TRBV7-9
TGTGCCAGCAGCAGGGACAGAGCGTACGAGCAGTACTTC	CASSRDRAYEQYF	once	TRBD1	TRBJ2-7	TRBV7-6
TGTGCCAGCAGCGCCTCCGGGGTTGGGTATGGCTACACCTTC	CASSASGVGYGYTF	once	.	TRBJ1-2	TRBV9
TGCAGCGTTAAAAGGGGAAACAATGAGCAGTTCTTC	CSVKRGNNEQFF	once	.	TRBJ2-1	TRBV29-1
TGTGCCACCAGCGAGCGAAAACGTGGGGAGCTGTTTTTT	CATSERKRGELFF	once	.	TRBJ2-2	TRBV15
TGCGCCAGCAGCTTGGGCCTAGCGGGGGGCTACAATGAGCAGTTCTTC	CASSLGLAGGYNEQFF	.	TRBD2	TRBJ2-1	TRBV5-1